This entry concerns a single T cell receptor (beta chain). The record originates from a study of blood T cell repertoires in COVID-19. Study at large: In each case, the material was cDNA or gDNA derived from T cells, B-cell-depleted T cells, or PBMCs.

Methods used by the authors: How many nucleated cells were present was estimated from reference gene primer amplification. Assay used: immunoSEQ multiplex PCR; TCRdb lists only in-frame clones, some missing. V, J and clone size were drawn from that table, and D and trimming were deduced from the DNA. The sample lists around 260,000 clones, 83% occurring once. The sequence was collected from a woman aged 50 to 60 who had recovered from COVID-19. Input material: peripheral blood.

The CDR3 loop reads CASSSFTGGGTGELFF. DNA for the CDR3: TGTGCCAGCAGTTCCTTTACAGGGGGCGGCACCGGGGAGCTGTTTTTT. The gene calls are TRBV28 and TRBJ2-2; 9 bases match TRBD1. This CDR3 comprises 16 residues. The ends lost 4 bases at V and 4 bases at J; junction bases unmatched: 7. Germline CDR1 MDHEN, CDR2 SYDVKM. The whole variable domain, remainder taken from reference TRBV28 and TRBJ2-2, is DVKVTQSSRYLVKRTGEKVFLECVQDMDHENMFWYRQDPGLGLRLIYFSYDVKMKEKGDIPEGYSVSREKKERFSLILESASTNQTSMYLCASSSFTGGGTGELFFGEGSRLTVL.